The next 9 T cell receptor beta chains were all read from a single sample in a study of molecular identifiers for immune sequencing clone quantification (dated by TCRdb to between 2017 and 2018). Library construction relied on PCR. Instrument on record: Illumina HiSeq 4000. The public sequencing data were trimmed at Q25 with fastp and processed into clonotypes with MiXCR by TCRdb, which kept only in-frame beta chains. Here each entry gathers all rows of one CDR3 protein and keeps the most common genes and DNA. Recorded for this sample are about 640,000 distinct CDR3 sequences; 15% to 20% of them occurred a single time. The ten largest make up roughly 0.85% of the sample. What was sequenced was naive CD8+ T cells from blood, with Jurkat cell RNA spiked in. The cell subset or site label of this sample denotes: FACS-sorted CD8+CD4-CCR7+CD45RA+ naive T cells. These TCRs come from a human donor in good health. Some libraries in this study had Jurkat cell RNA spiked in.

This rearrangement joins TRBV7-9 to TRBJ2-7; TRBD1 aligns across 12 bases. Germline V gene sequence: CDR1 SEHNR, CDR2 FQNEAQ (reference sequence). Losses at the gene ends were 4 bases for V and 5 bases for J; bases not matched to a gene: 3. The CDR3 is 14 residues long. The CDR3 sequence is CASSWDRGLDEQYF. The CDR3 nucleotides are TGTGCCAGCAGCTGGGACAGGGGGCTCGACGAGCAGTACTTC.

This clonotype was observed many times. The chain couples TRBV7-9 to TRBJ2-2, with unresolved D. The length of the CDR3 is 16 residues. Germline lookup yields CDR1 SEHNR and CDR2 FQNEAQ (reference sequence). The V end was cut by 3 bases, the J end by 0 bases, with 11 bases between. The CDR3 bases are TGTGCCAGCAGCTTGCAAGACACGACGAACACCGGGGAGCTGTTTTTT. This encodes CASSLQDTTNTGELFF.

The chain recombines TRBV27 with TRBJ1-1; a weak D match, TRBD1 (6 bases). Between the trimmed V and J ends, which lost 5 bases and 9 bases, there was a span of 13 bases. The CDR3 runs to 12 residues. Per germline, CDR1 MNHEY and CDR2 SMNVEV (reference sequence). Written as DNA, the CDR3 is TGTGCCAGCAGTCCACCAGGGGCTAAAGCTTTCTTT. Its translation: CASSPPGAKAFF.

Many counts were recorded for this clonotype. CDR3 bases: TGTGCCAGTAGTAACCCCCCCGGGACGCAGTATTTT. It specifies CASSNPPGTQYF. V gene TRBV19 combines with J gene TRBJ2-3; unclear D gene. The germline gives CDR1 LNHDA, CDR2 SQIVND (reference sequence). This CDR3 region has 12 residues. V gave up 4 bases and J gave up 9 bases, with 11 bases separating them.

The chain links TRBV7-9 to TRBJ2-2, with D tentatively TRBD2 (5 bases). The CDR3 loop spans 17 amino acids. Germline V CDR1 and CDR2: SEHNR, FQNEAQ (reference sequence). V shed 4 bases and J shed 6 bases, with 21 bases lying between them. The CDR3 region has the DNA TGTGCCAGCAGCTCCCGGTGGGGAGCGAGCTCGTCCGGGGAGCTGTTTTTT. As protein: CASSSRWGASSSGELFF.

In this sample, this clonotype turned up many times. The V gene is TRBV12-3 or TRBV12-4, the J gene TRBJ2-1; TRBD1 is a possible D gene (6 bases). With 7 bases removed from V and 0 bases from J, the gap between germline ends came to 10 bases. This CDR3 has 14 residues. The CDR3 coding sequence is TGTGCCAGCAATACAGGGAGCTCCTACAATGAGCAGTTCTTC. Translation gives CASNTGSSYNEQFF.

Remarks on this clonotype: A much larger clonotype is one base distant, so this may be a read error. The chain joins TRBV18 to TRBJ2-3, with D maybe TRBD1 (5 bases). Looked up from germline, CDR1 is KGHSH and CDR2 is LQKENI. The CDR3 is 17 residues long. CDR3: CASSPQSQGVFTDAQYF. The CDR3 region has the DNA TGTGCCAGCTCACCACAATCCCAGGGCGTCTTCACAGATGCGCAGTATTTT. The complete variable domain, with remaining parts taken from reference TRBV18 and TRBJ2-3, reads NAGVMQNPRHLVRRRGQEARLRCSPMKGHSHVYWYRQLPEEGLKFMVYLQKENIIDESGMPKERFSAEFPKEGPSILRIQQVVRGDSAAYFCASSPQSQGVFTDAQYFGPGTRLTVL.

This clonotype turned up a few times. This chain links TRBV7-6 with TRBJ2-7; D remains ambiguous. The V gene lost 0 bases and the J gene lost 3 bases, with 9 bases spanning the gap. The CDR3 runs 14 residues. CDR1 is SGHVS and CDR2 is FNYEAQ in the germline V gene. The CDR3 nucleotides read TGTGCCAGCAGCTTAGCAACGGAAAGCTACGAGCAGTACTTC. It encodes CASSLATESYEQYF.

This rearrangement joins TRBV4-1 to TRBJ2-5; D ambiguous. Trimming cost V 6 bases and J 3 bases, with 11 bases left between them. The germline V gene encodes CDR1 MGHRA and CDR2 YSYEKL. This CDR3 is built from 13 residues. CDR3 residues: CASRPTLEETQYF. The CDR3 region has the DNA TGCGCCAGCAGGCCAACTCTAGAAGAGACCCAGTACTTC.